The present TCR beta chain was sequenced within a study of PD-L1 blockade in urothelial cancer. About the study: Patients commenced intravenous atezolizumab, 1,200 mg every 3 weeks, in the mid-2010s. Prior chemotherapy in patients spanned 0 to 3 regimens. Blood was subjected to analysis at 3 weeks (second dose) and 6 weeks following treatment start.

The templates were synthetic TCR analogs, and they were spiked into each PCR. The method was immunoSEQ multiplex PCR; TCRdb's version includes in-frame clones alone and lacks a portion of them. Counted here are 55,000 or so clones, 84% occurring once; the ten biggest clones make up about 5.3%. The CDR3 loop spans 16 amino acids. Losses at the gene ends were 10 bases for V and 7 bases for J; bases not matched to a gene: 13. CDR1 and CDR2 (germline): SGHVS, FQNEAQ. This TCR was recovered from a middle-aged man with urothelial cancer. Source: PBMCs, taken around atezolizumab (anti-PD-L1) treatment. The chain links TRBV7-8 to TRBJ2-3; 14 bases match TRBD2. The CDR3 here is CATLSRTSGRSNTQYF. The CDR3, as DNA: TGTGCCACCTTGTCTCGGACTAGCGGGAGGTCAAATACGCAGTATTTT.